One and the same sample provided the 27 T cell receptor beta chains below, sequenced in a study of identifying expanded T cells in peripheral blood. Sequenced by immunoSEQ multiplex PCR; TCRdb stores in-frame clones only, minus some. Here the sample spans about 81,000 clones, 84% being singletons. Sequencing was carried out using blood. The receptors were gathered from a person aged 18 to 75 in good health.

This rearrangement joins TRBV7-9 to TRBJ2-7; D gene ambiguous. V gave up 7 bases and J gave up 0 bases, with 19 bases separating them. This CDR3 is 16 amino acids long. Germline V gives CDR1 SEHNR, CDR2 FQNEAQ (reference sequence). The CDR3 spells CASTSFRKQHSYEQYF. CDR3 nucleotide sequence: TGTGCCAGCACTTCGTTCAGAAAACAGCACTCCTACGAGCAGTACTTC.

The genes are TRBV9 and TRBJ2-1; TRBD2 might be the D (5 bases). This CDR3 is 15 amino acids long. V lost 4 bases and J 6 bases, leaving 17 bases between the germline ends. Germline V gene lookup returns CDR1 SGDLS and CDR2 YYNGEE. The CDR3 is CASSPQERPTNEQFF. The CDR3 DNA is TGTGCCAGCAGCCCCCAGGAGCGGCCCACCAATGAGCAGTTCTTC.

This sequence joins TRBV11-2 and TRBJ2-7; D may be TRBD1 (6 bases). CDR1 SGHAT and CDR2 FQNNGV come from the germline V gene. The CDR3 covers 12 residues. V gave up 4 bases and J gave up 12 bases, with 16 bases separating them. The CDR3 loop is CASSSQRGYLYF. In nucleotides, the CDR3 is TGTGCCAGCAGCTCTCAGAGGGGGTATTTGTACTTC.

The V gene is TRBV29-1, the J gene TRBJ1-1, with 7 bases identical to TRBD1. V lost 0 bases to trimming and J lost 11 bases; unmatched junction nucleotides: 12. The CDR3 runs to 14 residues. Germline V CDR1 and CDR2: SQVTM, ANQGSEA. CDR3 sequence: CSVEDGTVFRSAFF. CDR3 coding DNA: TGCAGCGTTGAAGACGGGACAGTTTTTCGGTCGGCTTTCTTT. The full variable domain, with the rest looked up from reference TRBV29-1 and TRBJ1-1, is SAVISQKPSRDICQRGTSLTIQCQVDSQVTMMFWYRQQPGQSLTLIATANQGSEATYESGFVIDKFPISRPNLTFSTLTVSNMSPEDSSIYLCSVEDGTVFRSAFFGQGTRLTVV.

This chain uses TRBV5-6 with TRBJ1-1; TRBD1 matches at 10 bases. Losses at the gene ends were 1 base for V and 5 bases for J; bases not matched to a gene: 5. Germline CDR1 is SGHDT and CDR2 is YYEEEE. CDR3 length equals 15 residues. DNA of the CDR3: TGTGCCAGCAGCTTGACCGGACAGGGGGGGACTGAAGCTTTCTTT. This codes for CASSLTGQGGTEAFF.

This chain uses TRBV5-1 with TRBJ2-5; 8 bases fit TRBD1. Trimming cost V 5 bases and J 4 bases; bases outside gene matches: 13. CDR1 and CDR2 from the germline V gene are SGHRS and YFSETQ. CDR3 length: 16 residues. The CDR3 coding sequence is TGCGCCAGCAGTTTAGGTGGTGGCAGGGGGCGAGAGACCCAGTACTTC. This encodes CASSLGGGRGRETQYF.

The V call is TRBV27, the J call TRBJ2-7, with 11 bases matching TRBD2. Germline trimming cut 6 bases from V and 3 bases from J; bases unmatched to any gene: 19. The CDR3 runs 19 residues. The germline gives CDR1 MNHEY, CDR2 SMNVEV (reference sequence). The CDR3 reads CASRATGLAVPKRVYEQYF. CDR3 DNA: TGTGCCAGCAGGGCCACGGGACTAGCGGTTCCCAAGAGAGTCTACGAGCAGTACTTC.

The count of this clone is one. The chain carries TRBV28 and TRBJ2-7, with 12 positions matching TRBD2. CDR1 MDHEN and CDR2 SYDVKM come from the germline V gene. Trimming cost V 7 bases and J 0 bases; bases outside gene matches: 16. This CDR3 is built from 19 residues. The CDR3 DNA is TGTGCCAGCACCATAGGGCGGAGGGGACTAGCGGGTTCCTCCTACGAGCAGTACTTC. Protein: CASTIGRRGLAGSSYEQYF. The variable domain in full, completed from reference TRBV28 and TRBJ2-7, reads DVKVTQSSRYLVKRTGEKVFLECVQDMDHENMFWYRQDPGLGLRLIYFSYDVKMKEKGDIPEGYSVSREKKERFSLILESASTNQTSMYLCASTIGRRGLAGSSYEQYFGPGTRLTVT.

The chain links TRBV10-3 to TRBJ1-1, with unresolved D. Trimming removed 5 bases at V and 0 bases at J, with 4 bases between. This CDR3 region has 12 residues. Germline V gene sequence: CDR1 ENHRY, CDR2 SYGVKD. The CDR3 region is CAISQLNTEAFF. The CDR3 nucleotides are TGTGCCATCAGTCAGTTGAACACTGAAGCTTTCTTT.

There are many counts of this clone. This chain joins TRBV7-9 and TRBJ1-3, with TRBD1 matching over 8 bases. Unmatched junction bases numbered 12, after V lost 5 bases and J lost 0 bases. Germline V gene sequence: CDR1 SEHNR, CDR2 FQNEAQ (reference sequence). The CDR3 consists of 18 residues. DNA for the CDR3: TGTGCCAGCAGCCCGCGGATCAGACAGGGGAGCTCTGGAAACACCATATATTTT. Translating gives CASSPRIRQGSSGNTIYF.

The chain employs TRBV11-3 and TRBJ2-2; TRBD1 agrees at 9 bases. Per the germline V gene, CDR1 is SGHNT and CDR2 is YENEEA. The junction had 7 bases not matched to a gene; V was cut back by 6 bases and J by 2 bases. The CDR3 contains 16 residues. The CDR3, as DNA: TGTGCCAGCAGGAAGTTGGGACAGGGAAACACCGGGGAGCTGTTTTTT. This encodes CASRKLGQGNTGELFF.

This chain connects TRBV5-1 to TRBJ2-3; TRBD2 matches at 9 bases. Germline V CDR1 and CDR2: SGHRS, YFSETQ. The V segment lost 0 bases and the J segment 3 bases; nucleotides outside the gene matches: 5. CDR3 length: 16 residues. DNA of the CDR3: TGCGCCAGCAGCTTGGGGGCTAGCGGGACTACAGATACGCAGTATTTT. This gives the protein CASSLGASGTTDTQYF.

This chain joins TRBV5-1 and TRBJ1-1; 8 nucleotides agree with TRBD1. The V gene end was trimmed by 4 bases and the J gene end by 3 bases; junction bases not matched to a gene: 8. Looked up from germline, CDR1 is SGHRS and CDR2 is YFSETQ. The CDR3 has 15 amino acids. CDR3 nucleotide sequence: TGCGCCAGCAGCATAACTGGGACAGGCTACACTGAAGCTTTCTTT. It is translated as CASSITGTGYTEAFF.

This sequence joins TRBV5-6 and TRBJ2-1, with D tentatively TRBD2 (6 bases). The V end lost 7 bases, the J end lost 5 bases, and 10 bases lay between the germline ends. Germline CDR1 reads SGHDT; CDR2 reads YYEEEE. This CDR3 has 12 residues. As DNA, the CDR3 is TGTGCCAGCGGGAGGATGAACAATGAGCAGTTCTTC. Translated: CASGRMNNEQFF.

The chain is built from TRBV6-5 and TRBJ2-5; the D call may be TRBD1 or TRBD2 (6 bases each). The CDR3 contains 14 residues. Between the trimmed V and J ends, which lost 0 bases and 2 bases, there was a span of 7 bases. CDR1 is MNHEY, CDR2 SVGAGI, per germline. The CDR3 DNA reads TGTGCCAGCAGTTACTCAGGGGGGCAAGAGACCCAGTACTTC. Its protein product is CASSYSGGQETQYF.

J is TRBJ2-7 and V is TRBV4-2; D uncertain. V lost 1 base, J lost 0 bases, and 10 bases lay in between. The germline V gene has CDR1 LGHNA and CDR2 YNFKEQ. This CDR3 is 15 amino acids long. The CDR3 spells CASSQGIGYSYEQYF. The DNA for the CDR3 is TGTGCCAGCAGCCAAGGAATAGGGTACTCCTACGAGCAGTACTTC.

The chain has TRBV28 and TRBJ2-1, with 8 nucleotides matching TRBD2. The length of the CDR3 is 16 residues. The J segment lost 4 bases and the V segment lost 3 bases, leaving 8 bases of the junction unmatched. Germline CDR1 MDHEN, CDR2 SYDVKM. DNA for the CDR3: TGTGCCAGCAGTTTGAAGATAGCGGGGTTATACAATGAGCAGTTCTTC. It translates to CASSLKIAGLYNEQFF. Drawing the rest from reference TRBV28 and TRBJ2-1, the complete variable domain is DVKVTQSSRYLVKRTGEKVFLECVQDMDHENMFWYRQDPGLGLRLIYFSYDVKMKEKGDIPEGYSVSREKKERFSLILESASTNQTSMYLCASSLKIAGLYNEQFFGPGTRLTVL.

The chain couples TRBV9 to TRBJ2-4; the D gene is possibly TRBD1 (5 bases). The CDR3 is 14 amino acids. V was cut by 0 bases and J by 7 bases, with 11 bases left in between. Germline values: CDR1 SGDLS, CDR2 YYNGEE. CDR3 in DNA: TGTGCCAGCAGCGTAGAGGGGATAGGGAACATTCAGTACTTC. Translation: CASSVEGIGNIQYF.

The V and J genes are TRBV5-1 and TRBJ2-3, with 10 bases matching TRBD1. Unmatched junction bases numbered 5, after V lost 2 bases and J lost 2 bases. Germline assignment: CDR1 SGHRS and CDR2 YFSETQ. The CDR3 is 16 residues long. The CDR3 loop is CASSLWTGGSTDTQYF. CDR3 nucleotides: TGCGCCAGCAGCTTATGGACAGGGGGTTCCACAGATACGCAGTATTTT.

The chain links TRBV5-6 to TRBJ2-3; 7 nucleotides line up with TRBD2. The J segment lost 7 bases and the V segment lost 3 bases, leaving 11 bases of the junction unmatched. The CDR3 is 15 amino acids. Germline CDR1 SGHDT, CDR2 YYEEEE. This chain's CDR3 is CASSSPAREGNTQYF. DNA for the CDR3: TGTGCCAGCAGCTCCCCCGCAAGGGAGGGGAATACGCAGTATTTT. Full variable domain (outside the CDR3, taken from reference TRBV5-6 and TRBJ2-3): DAGVTQSPTHLIKTRGQQVTLRCSPKSGHDTVSWYQQALGQGPQFIFQYYEEEERQRGNFPDRFSGHQFPNYSSELNVNALLLGDSALYLCASSSPAREGNTQYFGPGTRLTVL.

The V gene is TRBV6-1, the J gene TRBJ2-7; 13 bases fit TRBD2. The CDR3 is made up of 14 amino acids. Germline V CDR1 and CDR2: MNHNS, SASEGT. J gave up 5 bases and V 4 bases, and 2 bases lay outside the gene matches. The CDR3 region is CASSGLAGGDEQYF. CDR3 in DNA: TGTGCCAGCAGTGGACTAGCGGGAGGAGACGAGCAGTACTTC.

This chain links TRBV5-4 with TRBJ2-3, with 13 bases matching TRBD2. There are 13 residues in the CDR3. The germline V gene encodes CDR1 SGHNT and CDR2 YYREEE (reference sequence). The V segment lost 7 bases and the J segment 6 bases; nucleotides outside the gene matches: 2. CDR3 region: CASGTSGIDTQYF. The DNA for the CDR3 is TGTGCCAGCGGGACTAGCGGGATCGATACGCAGTATTTT.

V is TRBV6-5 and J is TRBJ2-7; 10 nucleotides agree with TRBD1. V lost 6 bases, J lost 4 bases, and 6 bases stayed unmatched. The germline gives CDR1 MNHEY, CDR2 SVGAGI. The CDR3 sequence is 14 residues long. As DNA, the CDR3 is TGTGCCAGCAGGCGGACAGGGGGATCATACGAGCAGTACTTC. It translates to CASRRTGGSYEQYF.

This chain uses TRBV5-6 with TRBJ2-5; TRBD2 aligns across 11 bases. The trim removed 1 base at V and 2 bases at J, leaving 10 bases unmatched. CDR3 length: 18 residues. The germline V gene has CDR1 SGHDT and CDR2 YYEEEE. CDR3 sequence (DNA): TGTGCCAGCAGCTTGCCACTAGCGGGAGCGTGGGGGCAAGAGACCCAGTACTTC. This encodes CASSLPLAGAWGQETQYF.

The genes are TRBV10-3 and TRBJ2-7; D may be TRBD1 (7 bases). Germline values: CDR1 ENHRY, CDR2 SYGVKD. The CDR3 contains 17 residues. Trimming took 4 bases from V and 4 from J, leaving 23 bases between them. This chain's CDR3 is CAISGGDSGGEGYEQYF. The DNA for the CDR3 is TGTGCCATCAGTGGGGGGGACAGCGGAGGTGAAGGTTACGAGCAGTACTTC.

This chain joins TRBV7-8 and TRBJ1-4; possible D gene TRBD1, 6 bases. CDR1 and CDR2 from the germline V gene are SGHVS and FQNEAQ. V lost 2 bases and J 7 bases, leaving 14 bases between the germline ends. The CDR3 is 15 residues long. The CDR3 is CASSLWQGLSEKLFF. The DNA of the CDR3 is TGTGCCAGCAGCTTATGGCAGGGGCTTAGTGAAAAACTGTTTTTT.

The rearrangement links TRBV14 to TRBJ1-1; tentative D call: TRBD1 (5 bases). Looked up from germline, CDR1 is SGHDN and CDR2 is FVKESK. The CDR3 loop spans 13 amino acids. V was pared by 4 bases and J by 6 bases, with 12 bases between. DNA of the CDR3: TGTGCCAGCAGCCCCCAGCGACAGTCTGAAGCTTTCTTT. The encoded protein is CASSPQRQSEAFF.